These 2 T cell receptor beta chains were all obtained from the same sample, sequenced in a study of blood T cell repertoires in COVID-19. The method was immunoSEQ multiplex PCR; TCRdb's version includes in-frame clones alone and lacks a portion of them. This repertoire shows over 95,000 clones, more than 70% found once; its top ten account for around 8.4%. Sequenced: peripheral blood. The source is a woman between 70 and 85 years old who had recovered from COVID-19.

This chain uses TRBV30 with TRBJ1-5; no firm D call. With 0 bases removed from V and 0 bases from J, the gap between germline ends came to 3 bases. In germline, CDR1 is GTSNPN, CDR2 SVGIG (reference sequence). This CDR3 has 13 amino acids. The CDR3 sequence is CAWSVYSNQPQHF. The CDR3 DNA follows: TGTGCCTGGAGTGTATATAGCAATCAGCCCCAGCATTTT.

Only a few counts were recorded for this clone. The J gene is TRBJ1-6, the V gene TRBV2; the D is unclear. The V gene's germline CDR1 is SNHLY and CDR2 FYNNEI. The V end lost 5 bases, the J end lost 1 base, and 24 bases lay between the germline ends. This CDR3 comprises 20 residues. CDR3 DNA: TGTGCCAGCAGTAGATGGGGAGGAGGATCCCAACGGTCCTATAATTCACCCCTCCACTTT. Its protein is CASSRWGGGSQRSYNSPLHF.